This is a list of T cell receptor beta chains from one sample in a study of blood T cell repertoires in COVID-19. Data came from immunoSEQ multiplex PCR; TCRdb stores just in-frame clones and leaves some out. The sample lists 250,000 or so clones; 80% to 85% were seen once. The source material was peripheral blood. The receptor source for this set is a woman aged 18-30 years with acute or convalescent COVID-19. Each CDR3 is given with its conserved first and last residue. The order of the fields is J gene, clone size, V gene, D gene, CDR3 DNA, CDR3 protein. The D gene is left open where the match is weak. The size of a clone is reported for some rows only, either as once, few or many, or as a class for expanded clones.

>TRBJ1-2|NA|TRBV18|TRBD1
TGTGCCAGCTCACCGGACAGGGGGCGCTATGGCTACACCTTC
CASSPDRGRYGYTF
>TRBJ1-6|NA|TRBV4-3|NA
TGCGCCAGCAGCCAAGAACCGGGGAGTAATTCACCCCTCCACTTT
CASSQEPGSNSPLHF
>TRBJ2-7|NA|TRBV6-5|TRBD1
TGTGCCAGCAGGAGGACAGGGGAAAGAGCCCACGAGCAGTACTTC
CASRRTGERAHEQYF
>TRBJ2-5|NA|TRBV11-3|TRBD2
TGTGCCAGCAGCCCGGGACTAGCGGGAGGGCCGCGGGAGACCCAGTACTTC
CASSPGLAGGPRETQYF
>TRBJ2-2|few|TRBV6-4|NA
TGTGCCAGCAGAGGGACACCTAACACCGGGGAGCTGTTTTTT
CASRGTPNTGELFF
>TRBJ1-4|few|TRBV30|TRBD1
TGTGCCTGGAGCCAAAAGGGGACAGGGGCTGAAAAACTGTTTTTT
CAWSQKGTGAEKLFF
>TRBJ2-3|once|TRBV24-1|TRBD1
TGTGCCACCAGTGATCGCGGACAGGGGGCGGGCACAGATACGCAGTATTTT
CATSDRGQGAGTDTQYF
>TRBJ1-1|few|TRBV7-2|NA
TGTGCCAGCATCTTAGGTTTAGGGAGCACTGAAGCTTTCTTT
CASILGLGSTEAFF
>TRBJ2-2|NA|TRBV6-5|TRBD1
TGTGCCAGCAGTTACTCGGGACAGGGAAACACCGGGGAGCTGTTTTTT
CASSYSGQGNTGELFF
>TRBJ2-3|NA|TRBV11-3|TRBD2
TGTGCCAGCAGCCGGGGGACTAGCGGGAGAACTGATACGCAGTATTTT
CASSRGTSGRTDTQYF